This is a list of T cell receptor beta chains from one sample in a study of blood T cell repertoires in COVID-19. Assay used: immunoSEQ multiplex PCR; TCRdb lists only in-frame clones, some missing. The sample has 450,000 or so clones, roughly 89% seen once. Specimen: peripheral blood. The receptors derive from a man younger than 35 with COVID-19, enrolled during active disease. The conserved cysteine and the conserved F or W are not part of the CDR3 here. Each record gives: CDR3 length, J gene, V gene, clone size, D gene, CDR3 protein. A D gene is named only where the DNA matches it firmly. Rows give clone size only sometimes, using once, few, many, or a class for an expanded clone.

13 TRBJ2-5 TRBV11-2 - - ASSFVTGPRETQY
14 TRBJ2-3 TRBV9 - TRBD2 ASSVSASGGTDTQY
13 TRBJ2-5 TRBV24-1 - TRBD2 ATSDSASGGETQY
12 TRBJ1-6 TRBV2 - TRBD1 ASRETGEASPLH
10 TRBJ2-7 TRBV4-1 - - ASSHPGNEQY
14 TRBJ2-2 TRBV24-1 - TRBD1 ATSDWDWDRAGELF
13 TRBJ2-1 TRBV27 - TRBD2 ASSRTSGSYNEQF
13 TRBJ2-7 TRBV6-5 - TRBD1 ASRGAAGTGDEQY
15 TRBJ2-6 TRBV13 - TRBD1 ASSRDRYLSGANVLT
12 TRBJ2-1 TRBV6-5 - - AAGARASYNEQF
11 TRBJ1-4 TRBV3-1/TRBV3-2 once - ASSLRANEKLF
11 TRBJ2-2 TRBV5-1 - - ASRAPNTGELF
13 TRBJ2-1 TRBV11-2 - TRBD2 ASSYGGGSYNEQF
14 TRBJ2-4 TRBV19 - - ASSIGTDLAKNIQY
14 TRBJ2-1 TRBV7-8 - TRBD2 ASSRLAGDPYNEQF
15 TRBJ2-1 TRBV24-1 - - ATSGGARSHHHNEQF
13 TRBJ2-7 TRBV3-1/TRBV3-2 - TRBD1 ASSPRDRVTYEQY
14 TRBJ2-1 TRBV24-1 - - ATSDSTSTYYNEQF
11 TRBJ1-3 TRBV29-1 - - SAAAFSGNTIY
11 TRBJ2-5 TRBV2 - TRBD1 ASSADREETQY
13 TRBJ2-3 TRBV7-6 - TRBD2 ASSLGTSGTDTQY
16 TRBJ1-2 TRBV7-9 - TRBD1 ASSLSPRRDRQLYGYT
12 TRBJ2-2 TRBV19 - TRBD2 ASRAGLGPGELF
12 TRBJ1-1 TRBV7-9 - TRBD1 ASSKPGQGSEAF
16 TRBJ1-4 TRBV5-8 - TRBD1 ASSLRDRVYATNEKLF
13 TRBJ2-2 TRBV3-1/TRBV3-2 once - ASSPRDKNTGELF
13 TRBJ1-1 TRBV11-3 - TRBD1 ASSFPGTGNTEAF
12 TRBJ2-1 TRBV18 - TRBD2 ASSPAGGYNEQF
13 TRBJ1-6 TRBV9 - - ASSLLTGPDSPLH
16 TRBJ2-3 TRBV5-1 - TRBD2 ASSLRVTSGRQRDTQY
15 TRBJ2-6 TRBV7-2 - - ASSTMSRRSGANVLT
12 TRBJ2-2 TRBV6-5 - - ASSYSSYPGELF
16 TRBJ1-4 TRBV7-9 once - ASSSRGASTATNEKLF
13 TRBJ2-3 TRBV6-5 once - ASSPEVFRTDTQY
12 TRBJ1-5 TRBV7-2 - TRBD1 ASSARQGEQPQH
12 TRBJ2-2 TRBV3-1/TRBV3-2 - TRBD2 ASSRSGGTGELF
11 TRBJ2-5 TRBV5-4 - - ASGMGGDETQY
12 TRBJ2-1 TRBV10-3 - - AISEAQVGDEQF
11 TRBJ2-1 TRBV24-1 - TRBD2 ATSEPVAGGMF
16 TRBJ2-1 TRBV19 - TRBD2 ASTSRVVAGVRVDEQF
13 TRBJ1-1 TRBV5-4 - - ASRAQGRKDTEAF
12 TRBJ2-2 TRBV6-5 - TRBD2 ASRSGRSAGELF
15 TRBJ2-1 TRBV24-1 - - ATSDQGVPLGRNEQF
14 TRBJ1-1 TRBV7-9 - TRBD1 ASSLLAGGKFAEAF
15 TRBJ1-3 TRBV7-9 - TRBD1 ASSDRQGAIFGNTIY
13 TRBJ2-7 TRBV5-5 once - ASSLGPGQNYEQY
15 TRBJ2-7 TRBV29-1 once - SVEDRSPAAGQREQY
10 TRBJ2-5 TRBV29-1 once - SVERGQETQY
13 TRBJ2-1 TRBV7-3 - TRBD2 ASSLGTSGTNEQF
12 TRBJ1-1 TRBV5-1 - - ASSSGTGNTEAF
10 TRBJ1-2 TRBV12-3/TRBV12-4 few - ASRYPGEGYT
9 TRBJ2-1 TRBV19 - - ASSDYGEQF
9 TRBJ2-5 TRBV12-5 - - ASGPEETQY
12 TRBJ1-5 TRBV28 - - ASSLEGGNQPQH
12 TRBJ2-5 TRBV6-5 - TRBD1 ASRTGTGEETQY
12 TRBJ1-3 TRBV7-9 few - ASSYLQTGNTIY
12 TRBJ1-4 TRBV9 - TRBD1 ASAKGQGNEKLF
13 TRBJ2-1 TRBV5-1 - TRBD2 ASSLLAPGGNEQF
13 TRBJ2-5 TRBV5-1 - TRBD2 ASSMGLDPRETQY